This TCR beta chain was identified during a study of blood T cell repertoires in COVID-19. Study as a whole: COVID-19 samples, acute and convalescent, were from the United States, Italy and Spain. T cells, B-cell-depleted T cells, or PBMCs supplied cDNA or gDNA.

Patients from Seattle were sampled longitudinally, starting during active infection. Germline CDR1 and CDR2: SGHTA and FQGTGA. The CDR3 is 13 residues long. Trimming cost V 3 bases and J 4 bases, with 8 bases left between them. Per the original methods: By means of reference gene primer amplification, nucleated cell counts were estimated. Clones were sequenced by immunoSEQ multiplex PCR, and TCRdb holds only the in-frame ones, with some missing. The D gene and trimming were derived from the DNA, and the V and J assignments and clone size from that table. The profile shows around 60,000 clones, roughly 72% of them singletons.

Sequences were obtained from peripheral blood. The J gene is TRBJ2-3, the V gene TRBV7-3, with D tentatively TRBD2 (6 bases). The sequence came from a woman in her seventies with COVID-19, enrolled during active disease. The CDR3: CASSFGEADTQYF. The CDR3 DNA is TGTGCCAGCAGCTTCGGGGAGGCAGATACGCAGTATTTT.